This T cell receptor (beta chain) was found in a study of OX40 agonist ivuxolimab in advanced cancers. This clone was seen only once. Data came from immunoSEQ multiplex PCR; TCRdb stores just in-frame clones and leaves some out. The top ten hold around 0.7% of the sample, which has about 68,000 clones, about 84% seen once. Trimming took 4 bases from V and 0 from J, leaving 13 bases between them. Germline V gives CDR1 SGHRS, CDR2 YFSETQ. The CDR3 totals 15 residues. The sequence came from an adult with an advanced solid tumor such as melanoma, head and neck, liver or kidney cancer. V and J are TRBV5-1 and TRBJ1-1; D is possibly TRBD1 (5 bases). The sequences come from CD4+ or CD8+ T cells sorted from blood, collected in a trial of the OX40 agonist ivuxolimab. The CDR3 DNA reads TGCGCCAGCAGCCTGGGGCCAGCGATGAACACTGAAGCTTTCTTT. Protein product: CASSLGPAMNTEAFF.